This TCR beta chain was sequenced for a study of cytomegalovirus exposure and HLA in healthy donors. The germline V gene encodes CDR1 KGHSH and CDR2 LQKENI. This CDR3 has 12 amino acids. The study ran its PCR with 60 Vbeta and 13 Jbeta primers. Data came from immunoSEQ multiplex PCR; TCRdb stores just in-frame clones and leaves some out. The profile covers under 300,000 clones, with 80% to 90% appearing a single time and 3.5% to 4% taken by the ten largest. About this clone itself: Its ends do not fully match the called genes, so a read error is possible.

J is TRBJ2-7 and V is TRBV18, with a tentative D call TRBD1 (5 bases). The specimen was PBMCs. The receptor was isolated from a man in his forties or fifties in good health and CMV-seropositive. CDR3 sequence reads: CASSPVGQGKSF. The CDR3, as DNA: TGTGCCAGCTCACCGGTAGGGCAGGGTAAAAGCTTC.